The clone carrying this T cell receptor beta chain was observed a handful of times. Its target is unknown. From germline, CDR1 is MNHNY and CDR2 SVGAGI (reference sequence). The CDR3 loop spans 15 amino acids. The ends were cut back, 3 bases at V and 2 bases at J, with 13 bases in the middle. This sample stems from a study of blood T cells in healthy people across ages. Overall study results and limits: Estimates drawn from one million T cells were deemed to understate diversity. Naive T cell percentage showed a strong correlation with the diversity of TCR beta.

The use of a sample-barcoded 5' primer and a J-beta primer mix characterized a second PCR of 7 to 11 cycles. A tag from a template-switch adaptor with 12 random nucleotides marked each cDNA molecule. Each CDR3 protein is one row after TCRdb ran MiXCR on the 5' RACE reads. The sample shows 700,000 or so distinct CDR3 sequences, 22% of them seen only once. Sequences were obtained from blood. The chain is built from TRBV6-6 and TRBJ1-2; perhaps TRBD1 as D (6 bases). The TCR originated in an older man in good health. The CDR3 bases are TGTGCCAGCAGTTATATCGGACAGAGGAACTATGGCTACACCTTC. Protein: CASSYIGQRNYGYTF.